The rows below give T cell receptor beta chains drawn from one sample of a study of blood T cell repertoires in COVID-19. Using immunoSEQ multiplex PCR, the repertoire was profiled, and TCRdb retains in-frame clones only, with some absent. Found here are about 170,000 clones, under 85% of them singletons; the top ten hold around 7%. The sample taken for sequencing was peripheral blood. The source is a man aged 80 or over with COVID-19, enrolled during active disease. CDR3s leave out the opening cysteine and the closing phenylalanine or tryptophan.

cdr3_length v_call cdr3_aa
10 TRBV6-5 ASSTQGYEQY
13 TRBV24-1 ATSDPSGANEKLF
14 TRBV5-1 ASSTRTGGGTDTQY
9 TRBV7-6 ASSLVSEAF
12 TRBV7-9 ASSSRQGREKLF
16 TRBV5-1 ASSSLGQGLSGANVLT
13 TRBV6-5 ASSQTGGKVNEQF
13 TRBV7-2 ASSLSSGPTDTQY
12 TRBV19 ASLRDGLNTEAF
12 TRBV6-1 ASSEPGQGDEQY
13 TRBV5-8 ASSGTGAHNYGYT
12 TRBV4-1 ASSQGTGRYGYT
14 TRBV14 ASSLRSGTGYEKLF
12 TRBV19 ASSSRNGDTEAF
15 TRBV7-2 ASSVTGTGLFGETQY
14 TRBV5-1 ASSLAAGGLNNEQF
11 TRBV2 ASSEQGTDTQY
14 TRBV5-1 ASSGRQGVYNSPLH
11 TRBV6-1 ASSEVNRDGYT
13 TRBV18 ASSLGLQGTYEQY
11 TRBV5-6 ASSLWSQYEQY
11 TRBV12-3/TRBV12-4 ASSSIWGENQY
14 TRBV5-6 ASSLVDRVSGNTIY
12 TRBV19 ASSIVWAGETQY
8 TRBV19 ASEGYGYT
13 TRBV5-5 ASSLRVLDTGELF